The subject of this entry is one TCR beta chain. Its antigen is not known. Each sample had two DNA replicates, around 0.45 ug blood or about 1.5 ug tissue. Data came from immunoSEQ multiplex PCR; TCRdb stores just in-frame clones and leaves some out. There are some 70,000 clones in the sample; around 85% occur only once, and roughly 3.2% lies in the top ten. The entry originates in a study of early stage breast cancer tumors. Overall study: About 10-fold was the mean read coverage per sample.

CDR1 and CDR2 from the germline V gene are SGHAT and FQNNGV. The CDR3 length is 17 residues. The trim removed 4 bases at V and 6 bases at J, leaving 13 bases unmatched. Overall study findings and caveats: Enriched TCRB sequences shared across patients were mostly commonly generated sequences. Blood repertoires resembled normal breast more than tumor.

This chain uses TRBV11-2 with TRBJ2-1; TRBD2 matches 9 bases. This clonotype was sampled from a person aged 55-75 years with breast cancer. Material: blood. The CDR3 coding sequence is TGTGCCAGCAGCTGGCGGGGGGGCGTTGTGTTGGGCAATGAGCAGTTCTTC. Encoded protein: CASSWRGGVVLGNEQFF.